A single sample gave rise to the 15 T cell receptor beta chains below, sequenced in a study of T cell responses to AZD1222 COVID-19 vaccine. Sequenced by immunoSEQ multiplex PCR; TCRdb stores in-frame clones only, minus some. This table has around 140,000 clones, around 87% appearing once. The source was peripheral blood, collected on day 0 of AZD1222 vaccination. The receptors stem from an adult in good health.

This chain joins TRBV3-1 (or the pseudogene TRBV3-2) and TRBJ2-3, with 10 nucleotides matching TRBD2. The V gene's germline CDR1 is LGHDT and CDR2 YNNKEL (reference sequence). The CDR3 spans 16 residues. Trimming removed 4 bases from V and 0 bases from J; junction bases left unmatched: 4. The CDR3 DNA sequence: TGTGCCAGCAGCCGGATACTAGCGGGAAGCACAGATACGCAGTATTTT. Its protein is CASSRILAGSTDTQYF.

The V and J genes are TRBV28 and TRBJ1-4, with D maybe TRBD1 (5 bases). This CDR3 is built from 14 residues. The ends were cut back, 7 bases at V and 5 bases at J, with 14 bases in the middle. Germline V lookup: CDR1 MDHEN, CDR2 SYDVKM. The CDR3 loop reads CASIRGAGNEKLFF. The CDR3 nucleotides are TGTGCCAGCATCCGAGGGGCGGGGAATGAAAAACTGTTTTTT.

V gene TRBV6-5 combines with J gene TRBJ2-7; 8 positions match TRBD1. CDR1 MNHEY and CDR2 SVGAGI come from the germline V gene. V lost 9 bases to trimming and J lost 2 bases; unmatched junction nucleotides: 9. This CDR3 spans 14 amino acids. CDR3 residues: CASSTRGQAYEQYF. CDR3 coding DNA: TGTGCCAGTTCAACTAGGGGACAGGCCTACGAGCAGTACTTC.

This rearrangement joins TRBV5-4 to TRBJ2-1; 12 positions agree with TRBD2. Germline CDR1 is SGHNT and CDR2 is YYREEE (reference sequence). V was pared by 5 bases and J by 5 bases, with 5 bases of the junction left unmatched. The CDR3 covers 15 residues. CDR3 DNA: TGTGCCAGCAGTTTCGGACTAGCGGGGAACAATGAGCAGTTCTTC. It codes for CASSFGLAGNNEQFF.

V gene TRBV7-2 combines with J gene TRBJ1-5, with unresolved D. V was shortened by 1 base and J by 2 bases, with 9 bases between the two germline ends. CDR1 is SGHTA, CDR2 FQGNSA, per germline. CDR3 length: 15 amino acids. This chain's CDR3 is CASSLEGGGNQPQHF. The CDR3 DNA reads TGTGCCAGCAGCTTAGAAGGTGGAGGCAATCAGCCCCAGCATTTT.

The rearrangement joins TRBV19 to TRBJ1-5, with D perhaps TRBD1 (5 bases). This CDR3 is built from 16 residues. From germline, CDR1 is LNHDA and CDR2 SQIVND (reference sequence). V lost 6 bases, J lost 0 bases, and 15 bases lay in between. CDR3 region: CASRAGGGYSNQPQHF. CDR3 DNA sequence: TGTGCCAGTAGGGCGGGTGGGGGGTATAGCAATCAGCCCCAGCATTTT.

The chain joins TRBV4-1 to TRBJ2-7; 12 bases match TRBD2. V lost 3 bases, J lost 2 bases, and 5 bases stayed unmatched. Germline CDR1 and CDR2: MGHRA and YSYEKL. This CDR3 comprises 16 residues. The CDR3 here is CASSQSLAGGPYEQYF. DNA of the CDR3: TGCGCCAGCAGCCAGAGCCTAGCGGGAGGGCCCTACGAGCAGTACTTC.

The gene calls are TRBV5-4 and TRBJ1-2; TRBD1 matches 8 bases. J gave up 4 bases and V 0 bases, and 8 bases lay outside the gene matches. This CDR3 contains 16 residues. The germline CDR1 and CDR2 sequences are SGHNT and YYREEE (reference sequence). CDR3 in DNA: TGTGCCAGCAGCTTGGCGGCCAGGGGGCAACTCTATGGCTACACCTTC. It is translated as CASSLAARGQLYGYTF.

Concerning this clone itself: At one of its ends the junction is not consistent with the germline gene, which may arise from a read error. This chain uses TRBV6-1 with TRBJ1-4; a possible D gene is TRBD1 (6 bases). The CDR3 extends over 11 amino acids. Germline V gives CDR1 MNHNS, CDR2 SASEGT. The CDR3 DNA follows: TGTGCCAGCAGGGAAGGTACAGGGAAGGCGTTT. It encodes CASREGTGKAF.

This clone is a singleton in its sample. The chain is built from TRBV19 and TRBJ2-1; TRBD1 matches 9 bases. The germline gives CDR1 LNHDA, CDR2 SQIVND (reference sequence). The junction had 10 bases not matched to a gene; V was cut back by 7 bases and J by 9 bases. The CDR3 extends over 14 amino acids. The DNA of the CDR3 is TGTGCCAGTACCCGGACAGGGGTGGGAGGTGAGCAGTTCTTC. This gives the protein CASTRTGVGGEQFF. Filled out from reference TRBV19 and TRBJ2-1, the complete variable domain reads DGGITQSPKYLFRKEGQNVTLSCEQNLNHDAMYWYRQDPGQGLRLIYYSQIVNDFQKGDIAEGYSVSREKKESFPLTVTSAQKNPTAFYLCASTRTGVGGEQFFGPGTRLTVL.

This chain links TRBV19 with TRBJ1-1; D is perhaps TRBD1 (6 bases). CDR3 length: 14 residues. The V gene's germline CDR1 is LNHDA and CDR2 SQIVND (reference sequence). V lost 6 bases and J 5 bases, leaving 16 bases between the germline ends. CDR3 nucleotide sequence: TGTGCCAGTAGGACAGCGGGGGGGCGTACTGAAGCTTTCTTT. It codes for CASRTAGGRTEAFF.

CDR3 sequence: CASRLGGRFGETQYF. The CDR3 nucleotides read TGTGCCAGCAGACTAGGGGGGCGTTTCGGAGAGACCCAGTACTTC. The gene calls are TRBV6-6 and TRBJ2-5; either TRBD1 or TRBD2 may supply D (6 bases each). This CDR3 has 15 amino acids. The V and J ends lost 6 bases and 4 bases respectively, with 18 bases between them. Germline V gene data show CDR1 as MNHNY and CDR2 as SVGAGI (reference sequence).

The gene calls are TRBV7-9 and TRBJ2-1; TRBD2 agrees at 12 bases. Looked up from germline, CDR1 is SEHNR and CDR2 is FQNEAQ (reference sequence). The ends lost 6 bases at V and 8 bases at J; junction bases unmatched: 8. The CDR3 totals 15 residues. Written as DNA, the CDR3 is TGTGCCAGCAGGCTGGCTAGCGGGGGGGTATATGAGCAGTTCTTC. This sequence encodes CASRLASGGVYEQFF.

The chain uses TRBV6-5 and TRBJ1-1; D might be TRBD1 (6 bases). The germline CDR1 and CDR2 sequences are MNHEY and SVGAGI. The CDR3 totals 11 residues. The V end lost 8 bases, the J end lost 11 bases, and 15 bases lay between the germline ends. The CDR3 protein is CASGGQRGAFF. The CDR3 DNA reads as TGTGCCAGCGGGGGACAACGGGGGGCTTTCTTT.

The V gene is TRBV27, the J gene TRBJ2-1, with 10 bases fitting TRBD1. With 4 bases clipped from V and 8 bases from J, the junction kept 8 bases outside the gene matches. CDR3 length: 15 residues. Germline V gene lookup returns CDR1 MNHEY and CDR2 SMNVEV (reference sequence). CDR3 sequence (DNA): TGTGCCAGCAGTTCGGGACAGGGGTACATCCATGAGCAGTTCTTC. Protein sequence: CASSSGQGYIHEQFF.